The rows below give T cell receptor beta chains drawn from one sample of a study of blood T cell repertoires in COVID-19. The table came from immunoSEQ multiplex PCR; TCRdb's copy has only in-frame clones and leaves some out. The profile shows roughly 360,000 clones, approximately 88% of them singletons. Sequencing used PBMCs or T cells enriched from blood (not recorded which). The source is a woman in her twenties or thirties with acute COVID-19. Each CDR3 is given with its conserved first and last residue. The D gene is left open where the match is weak. Some rows mark clone size as missing; the rest say once, few, many or name a class of expanded clone.

V gene	D gene	J gene	clone size	CDR3 DNA	CDR3 protein
TRBV20-1	-	TRBJ1-4	-	TGCAGCCAAAAGAGGAATGAAAAACTGTTTTTT	CSQKRNEKLFF
TRBV24-1	TRBD1	TRBJ1-1	-	TGTGCCACCAGTGATCCAGGGGGGTCCCATGAAGCTTTCTTT	CATSDPGGSHEAFF
TRBV2	TRBD1	TRBJ1-4	-	TGTGCCAGCAAGAGTTGGACAGGGGAGGGTGAAAAACTGTTTTTT	CASKSWTGEGEKLFF
TRBV24-1	TRBD1	TRBJ1-5	-	TGTGCCACCGCCTCGGCGCGGTGGGACAGGGGGTTGGGCAATCAGCCCCAGCATTTT	CATASARWDRGLGNQPQHF
TRBV5-4	TRBD1	TRBJ2-5	-	TGTGCCTTCCGGGGACAGCTTGGGGAGACCCAGTACTTC	CAFRGQLGETQYF
TRBV30	-	TRBJ2-1	-	TGTGCCTGGAGAGTGAGCTCCTACAATGAGCAGTTCTTC	CAWRVSSYNEQFF
TRBV13	TRBD1	TRBJ1-1	once	TGTGCCAGCAGCTCCGGGACAGCTGAAGCTTTCTTT	CASSSGTAEAFF
TRBV6-5	TRBD1	TRBJ1-2	-	TGTGCCAGCAGGCAAGGACAGGGCCATGGCTACACCTTC	CASRQGQGHGYTF
TRBV11-2	-	TRBJ1-3	-	TGTGCCAGCAGCTTAAACAGGGTCTCTGGAAACACCATATATTTT	CASSLNRVSGNTIYF
TRBV18	TRBD2	TRBJ2-3	-	TGTGCCAGCTCACCACCGCCTAGCGGGGGGGCAGATACGCAGTATTTT	CASSPPPSGGADTQYF
TRBV7-8	TRBD1	TRBJ1-1	-	TGTGCCAGCAGCGCGGGACAGGGCACGAACACTGAAGCTTTCTTT	CASSAGQGTNTEAFF
TRBV9	-	TRBJ1-6	-	TGTGCCAGCAGCGTAGAACCGGGGAGCTCGTCCCCCCTCCACTTT	CASSVEPGSSSPLHF
TRBV6-5	TRBD1	TRBJ2-7	few	TGTGCCAGCAGTTACAAGGGGACAGGGGAGGGCCACGAGCAGTACTTC	CASSYKGTGEGHEQYF
TRBV9	TRBD1	TRBJ2-7	-	TGTGCCAGCAGCGTAAGGGACAGGGGAGTTGGAGAGCAGTACTTC	CASSVRDRGVGEQYF
TRBV5-6	-	TRBJ2-7	-	TGTGCCAGCAGCTTGAGGGGGGGCTCAGGCTCCTACGAGCAGTACTTC	CASSLRGGSGSYEQYF
TRBV5-1	-	TRBJ2-7	-	TGCGCCAGCAGCTTGGCCGCACGGACAGCCGAGCAGTACTTC	CASSLAARTAEQYF
TRBV19	TRBD1	TRBJ1-5	-	TGTGCCAGTAGTCGGACAGGGGGAGGAAATCAGCCCCAGCATTTT	CASSRTGGGNQPQHF
TRBV4-1	TRBD1	TRBJ1-2	-	TGCGCCAGCAGCCAAGCTTCTCGGGACAGGGGAGTTGGCTACACCTTC	CASSQASRDRGVGYTF
TRBV5-1	TRBD1	TRBJ1-2	-	TGCGCCAGCAGCCGGGACAGGGAATTTGGCTACACCTTC	CASSRDREFGYTF
TRBV18	TRBD2	TRBJ2-3	-	TGTGCCAGCTCACCAAGTGGGCGGGAGTCTAGCACAGATACGCAGTATTTT	CASSPSGRESSTDTQYF
TRBV6-5	-	TRBJ1-2	-	TGTGCCAGCAGTTACTCTTGGGGGCATGGCTACACCTTC	CASSYSWGHGYTF
TRBV11-2	TRBD2	TRBJ2-7	-	TGTGCCAGCAGCTTATTGGGGGGGACTGCCAACGAGCAGTACTTC	CASSLLGGTANEQYF
TRBV2	TRBD1	TRBJ2-1	-	TGTGCCAGCAGCGTACAAAGGAAGCCGGGACAGGGGTACAATGAGCAGTTCTTC	CASSVQRKPGQGYNEQFF
TRBV27	TRBD2	TRBJ2-5	-	TGTGCCAGCAGTGTGACTAGCGGGGGGCTCGAGACCCAGTACTTC	CASSVTSGGLETQYF
TRBV7-9	-	TRBJ2-3	-	TGTGCCAGCAGCCCCCAGACAGGCCACCTTGGGGATACGCAGTATTTT	CASSPQTGHLGDTQYF
TRBV7-9	TRBD1	TRBJ1-4	-	TGTGCCAGCAGCTTATCCGGGACAGGGAATGAAAAACTGTTTTTT	CASSLSGTGNEKLFF
TRBV2	-	TRBJ1-5	-	TGTGCCAGCACTCTCCTGCAAGGGGGTGGTCAGCCCCAGCATTTT	CASTLLQGGGQPQHF
TRBV9	TRBD1	TRBJ2-5	-	TGTGCCAGCAGCGGGGACAGACAAGAGACCCAGTACTTC	CASSGDRQETQYF
TRBV5-1	-	TRBJ1-4	-	TGCGCCAGCAGCGAAGGAGGGGAAAAACTGTTTTTT	CASSEGGEKLFF
TRBV30	-	TRBJ1-5	few	TGTGCCTGGAGTCGCTCCGGGACAAGCGGGACTCAGCCCCAGCATTTT	CAWSRSGTSGTQPQHF
TRBV7-8	-	TRBJ1-2	-	TGTGCCAGCAGCTTAGGCGGGAACTATGGCTACACCTTC	CASSLGGNYGYTF
TRBV4-1	TRBD1	TRBJ2-3	-	TGCGCCAGCAGCCGGACAGGGGGCACAGATACGCAGTATTTT	CASSRTGGTDTQYF
TRBV4-1	TRBD2	TRBJ2-3	-	TGCGCCAGCAGCTCGGTGACTAGCGGGGGCGATACGCAGTATTTT	CASSSVTSGGDTQYF
TRBV4-3	-	TRBJ1-6	-	TGCGCCAGCAGCCAAGATAGCTCCTATAATTCACCCCTCCACTTT	CASSQDSSYNSPLHF
TRBV27	TRBD1	TRBJ1-2	-	TGTGCCAGCAGTTTTCACAGGGGTAACTATGGCTACACCTTC	CASSFHRGNYGYTF
TRBV3-1/TRBV3-2	TRBD1	TRBJ2-7	-	TGTGCCAGCAGCTTCCGGGACAGGGGCGAGCAGTACTTC	CASSFRDRGEQYF
TRBV4-3	-	TRBJ1-5	-	TGCGCCAGCAGCCAAGATTGGCAGGACAATCAGCCCCAGCATTTT	CASSQDWQDNQPQHF
TRBV11-2	TRBD2	TRBJ2-2	-	TGTGCCAGCAGCAAGGGACTAGCGGGGGGGCAAGCTCGCGGGGAGCTGTTTTTT	CASSKGLAGGQARGELFF
TRBV7-2	TRBD1	TRBJ1-4	few	TGTGCCAGCAGCTTGAGACAGGGGGGTGAAAAACTGTTTTTT	CASSLRQGGEKLFF
TRBV5-1	TRBD1	TRBJ2-1	-	TGCGCCAGCAGCTTGAGATTTCGACAGGGCCGAGACAATGAGCAGTTCTTC	CASSLRFRQGRDNEQFF
TRBV2	-	TRBJ2-7	-	TGTGCCAGCACTGAGGTTCAGGGCTACGAGCAGTACTTC	CASTEVQGYEQYF
TRBV5-1	-	TRBJ1-4	-	TGCGCCAGCAGCTTGATTCCGGCAACTAATGAAAAACTGTTTTTT	CASSLIPATNEKLFF
TRBV5-1	TRBD2	TRBJ2-3	-	TGCGCCAGCAGTTCAGCGGGAAACACAGATACGCAGTATTTT	CASSSAGNTDTQYF
TRBV23-1	-	TRBJ2-3	-	TGCGCCAGCAGTCAATCGTCTAGCAGAACCACAGATACGCAGTATTTT	CASSQSSSRTTDTQYF
TRBV2	TRBD1	TRBJ2-3	-	TGTGCCAGCAGTGAATCGTGGAGAGTTCCCAGAGTGGACAGGGGCAGCACAGATACGCAGTATTTT	CASSESWRVPRVDRGSTDTQYF
TRBV9	-	TRBJ2-7	-	TGTGCCAGCAGCCCACCGGGGACTCTGTACGAGCAGTACTTC	CASSPPGTLYEQYF
TRBV5-1	TRBD2	TRBJ2-1	-	TGCGCCAGCAGCTTGAATAGGGCTAGCGGGGGTTTGGATGAGCAGTTCTTC	CASSLNRASGGLDEQFF
TRBV7-3	-	TRBJ2-1	-	TGTGCCAGCAGCTTAAGCACCTCATCCGGCAATGAGCAGTTCTTC	CASSLSTSSGNEQFF
TRBV15	-	TRBJ2-3	-	TGTGCCACCAGCAGAGATGTCGGGGATACGCAGTATTTT	CATSRDVGDTQYF
TRBV18	TRBD1	TRBJ1-2	-	TGTGCCAGCTCACCACCGGGGTCGGGACAGGGGTCCTATGGCTACACCTTC	CASSPPGSGQGSYGYTF
TRBV9	TRBD2	TRBJ2-1	-	TGTGCCAGCAGCGCGAGGACCGGACTAGCGGGGGATACCTACAATGAGCAGTTCTTC	CASSARTGLAGDTYNEQFF
TRBV20-1	TRBD2	TRBJ2-2	-	TGCAGTGCTAGTCCAGCGGGGCCCGGGGAGCTGTTTTTT	CSASPAGPGELFF
TRBV6-2/TRBV6-3	TRBD1	TRBJ1-5	-	TGTGCCAGCAGCCTCTCGGGACAGGGTATAAATCAGCCCCAGCATTTT	CASSLSGQGINQPQHF
TRBV3-1/TRBV3-2	TRBD2	TRBJ2-5	once	TGTGCCAGCAGCCAAGGGACTAGCGGGGGGCTAGAGACCCAGTACTTC	CASSQGTSGGLETQYF
TRBV4-2	-	TRBJ1-2	-	TGTGCCAGCAGCCTTGGTGAGGCAAGCCCTAACTATGGCTACACCTTC	CASSLGEASPNYGYTF
TRBV29-1	TRBD1	TRBJ1-4	-	TGCAGCGCCGCCGGAGGAGGACAGGGGGAAAAACTGTTTTTT	CSAAGGGQGEKLFF
TRBV5-1	-	TRBJ2-7	-	TGCGCCAGCAGCTGGATACAGGGTACCGGCGAGCAGTACTTC	CASSWIQGTGEQYF
TRBV7-8	TRBD1	TRBJ1-2	-	TGTGCCAGCAGCTTAAATAACAGGGGACACTATGGCTACACCTTC	CASSLNNRGHYGYTF
TRBV7-2	TRBD1	TRBJ2-2	-	TGTGCCAGCAGCTCCCGACAGGGGGCAACCGGGGAGCTGTTTTTT	CASSSRQGATGELFF
TRBV5-5	-	TRBJ1-1	-	TGTGCCAGCAGCTTGCTGGGGAGGGACACTGAAGCTTTCTTT	CASSLLGRDTEAFF